This T cell receptor (beta chain) comes out of a study of T cell repertoires in cytomegalovirus infection. On this clonotype: What it recognizes is unknown.

TCRdb reprocessed the reads with MiXCR, giving one entry per CDR3 protein. Of some 900,000 distinct CDR3 sequences listed, about 30% were seen once; the top ten hold 9.5% to 15%. This sequence was found in a human donor in good health (CMV status not recorded). Some clones in this sample may be carry-over from other donors' samples. Sequenced here: cultured CD8+ T cells from PBMCs, sampled from culture after CMV antigen stimulation.

In DNA form, the CDR3 reads TGTGCCAGCAGTTACTCCGAGGGGGGGGCGTTCACTGAAGCTTTCTTT. Protein: CASSYSEGGAFTEAFF. The chain is built from TRBV6-5 and TRBJ1-1; a weak D match, TRBD1 (6 bases). V was pared by 0 bases and J by 4 bases, with 15 bases between. CDR3 length: 16 residues. Germline-derived CDR1 and CDR2 are MNHEY and SVGAGI.